Sequencing of this T cell receptor (beta chain) was carried out in a study of blood T cell repertoires in COVID-19. Study-wide background: From the United States, Italy and Spain came samples of acute and convalescent COVID-19. Sources were T cells, B-cell-depleted T cells, or PBMCs; the material itself was cDNA or gDNA.

V was pared by 3 bases and J by 4 bases, with 16 bases between. The germline CDR1 and CDR2 sequences are DFQATT and SNEGSKA (reference sequence). This CDR3 spans 15 amino acids. Authors' processing steps: Scientists estimated how many nucleated cells there were by amplifying reference gene primers. Repertoires were generated with immunoSEQ multiplex PCR, while TCRdb's copy carries only in-frame clones and drops some. V and J calls plus clone size are reproduced from that table; the DNA served to infer D and trimming. Here the sample spans roughly 40,000 clones, about 78% being singletons. The sample was peripheral blood. The V call is TRBV20-1, the J call TRBJ1-5, with a possible D match to TRBD1 (6 bases). The TCR was taken from a man aged 70 or older with active or convalescent COVID-19. CDR3 region: CSASVQGNYNQPQHF. The CDR3 bases are TGCAGTGCTAGTGTCCAGGGGAATTATAATCAGCCCCAGCATTTT.